This T cell receptor beta chain was sequenced in a study of T-cell reconstitution after alpha-beta-depleted transplantation in children. Study-level results: T-cell counts and diversity were attributed mostly to newly produced T cells one year after transplant. Some patients owed their high day-60 TCRbeta diversity to surviving recipient T cells and thymic progenitors. Expanded clones from the graft, numbering several hundred, reportedly supplied alpha-beta T cells about two months after transplant.

Using unique molecular identifiers, the investigators prepared the TCRbeta library. Using its own MiXCR run on the PCR reads, TCRdb lists one record per CDR3 protein. The sample contains 500,000 to 650,000 distinct CDR3 sequences, 13% of which appear only once. With respect to this clonotype: The antigen is undetermined.

The CDR3 is 16 residues long. V lost 3 bases, J lost 4 bases, and 19 bases lay in between. Germline CDR1 LGHNA, CDR2 YNFKEQ. The sequences come from PBMCs, mostly from graft donor cells, collected 360 days after TCRalphabeta/CD19-depleted stem cell transplant. This chain joins TRBV4-2 and TRBJ2-7; D tentatively reads TRBD1 or TRBD2 (5 bases each). The receptor's source is a male patient younger than 18 who had a stem cell transplant for acute myeloid leukemia, so the T cells may come from the graft donor. The CDR3 DNA sequence: TGTGCCAGCAGCCACGTAACCGGGACGGACCAATACGAGCAGTACTTC. Translated, it gives CASSHVTGTDQYEQYF.